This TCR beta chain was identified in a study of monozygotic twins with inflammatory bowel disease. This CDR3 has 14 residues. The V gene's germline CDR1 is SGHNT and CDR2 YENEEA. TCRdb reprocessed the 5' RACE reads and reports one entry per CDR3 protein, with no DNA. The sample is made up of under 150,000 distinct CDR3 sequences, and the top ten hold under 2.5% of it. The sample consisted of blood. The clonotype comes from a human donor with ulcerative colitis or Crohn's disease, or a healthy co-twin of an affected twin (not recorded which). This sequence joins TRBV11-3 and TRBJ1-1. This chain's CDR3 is CASSSDGPNTEAFF.